These 12 T cell receptor beta chains were all obtained from the same sample, sequenced in a study of blood T cells in healthy people across ages. For the second PCR, which ran for about 6 to 11 cycles, a sample-barcoded 5' primer and a J-beta primer mix were used. TCRdb analysed the 5' RACE reads with MiXCR anew, one entry per CDR3 protein. This table has some 890,000 distinct CDR3 sequences, 29% appearing once. The sample was also reused in another study, on T cells of mothers and their children.

The sample consisted of blood. These TCRs come from a woman in her thirties or forties in good health.

The CDR3 DNA is TGTGCCAGCAGCCCCCGGACAGTGGGGAGGTTAGATACGCAGTATTTT. Protein sequence: CASSPRTVGRLDTQYF. The V gene is TRBV7-2, the J gene TRBJ2-3, with D perhaps being TRBD1 or TRBD2 (6 bases each). The CDR3 totals 16 residues. Trimming cost V 5 bases and J 5 bases, with 20 bases left between them. CDR1 SGHTA and CDR2 FQGNSA come from the germline V gene.

This clonotype was counted between two and nine times. The genes are TRBV9 and TRBJ2-3; D tentatively fits TRBD1 or TRBD2 (6 bases each). The CDR3 runs to 15 residues. V shed 3 bases and J shed 5 bases, with 16 bases lying between them. Germline V lookup: CDR1 SGDLS, CDR2 YYNGEE. CDR3 protein: CASSATGAAGDTQYF. The CDR3, as DNA: TGTGCCAGCAGCGCCACGGGGGCGGCGGGAGATACGCAGTATTTT.

A few counts support this clonotype. The chain combines TRBV20-1 with TRBJ2-3; D is unclear. The germline V gene has CDR1 DFQATT and CDR2 SNEGSKA (reference sequence). The CDR3 totals 13 residues. Trimming removed 3 bases at V and 6 bases at J, with 13 bases between. DNA of the CDR3: TGCAGTGCTAGTCCCAGAAGTGGGGATACGCAGTATTTT. It specifies CSASPRSGDTQYF.

This clonotype was picked up many times. This rearrangement joins TRBV28 to TRBJ2-5; 9 positions agree with TRBD2. Trimming took 2 bases from V and 3 from J; bases not matched to a gene: 4. Germline CDR1 is MDHEN and CDR2 is SYDVKM. There are 15 residues in the CDR3. The CDR3 is CASSLGTSREETQYF. CDR3 nucleotides: TGTGCCAGCAGTTTAGGGACTAGCCGAGAAGAGACCCAGTACTTC.

This sequence joins TRBV15 and TRBJ1-1, with D perhaps matching TRBD1 (6 bases). This CDR3 contains 18 residues. Looked up from germline, CDR1 is LNHNV and CDR2 is YYDKDF (reference sequence). V was shortened by 4 bases and J by 0 bases, with 21 bases between the two germline ends. DNA of the CDR3: TGTGCCACCAGCAACCCGGCGGGGGCAGGCAGGGTGAACACTGAAGCTTTCTTT. Amino acid sequence: CATSNPAGAGRVNTEAFF.

This clonotype was seen more than once but under ten times. This chain connects TRBV6-1 to TRBJ1-5, with D possibly TRBD1 on 5 matching bases. This CDR3 is built from 15 residues. The V end lost 1 base, the J end lost 4 bases, and 11 bases lay between the germline ends. Germline CDR1 MNHNS, CDR2 SASEGT. The CDR3 DNA reads as TGTGCCAGCAGTGAAGAAACAGGCGGAAATCAGCCCCAGCATTTT. Translated: CASSEETGGNQPQHF.

The chain carries TRBV7-2 and TRBJ2-1, with D perhaps TRBD1 (5 bases). V lost 3 bases, J lost 8 bases, and 14 bases lay in between. The CDR3 sequence is 14 residues long. Germline V gene lookup returns CDR1 SGHTA and CDR2 FQGNSA. The CDR3 DNA reads TGTGCCAGCAGCTTGATAGGCCAGGGCGATGAGCAGTTCTTC. Protein sequence: CASSLIGQGDEQFF.

This clonotype was counted only a few times. V and J are TRBV29-1 and TRBJ1-2; no firm D call. The CDR3 contains 15 residues. V was clipped by 3 bases and J by 7 bases, with 21 bases between them. Per germline, CDR1 SQVTM and CDR2 ANQGSEA. The chain's CDR3 is CSVEWVGAELGGYTF. As DNA, the CDR3 is TGCAGCGTTGAGTGGGTCGGTGCGGAGCTAGGTGGCTACACCTTC.

For this clonotype: Relative to the germline gene, one junction end is altered; a read error may explain this. The chain is built from TRBV7-2 and TRBJ2-3, with TRBD2 identical over 10 bases. This CDR3 has 16 residues. Germline CDR1 is SGHTA and CDR2 is FQGNSA. The CDR3 sequence is CAGSLRSGGGADTQYF. The CDR3 DNA reads TGTGCCGGCAGCTTAAGGAGCGGGGGGGGGGCAGATACGCAGTATTTT.

This clonotype was detected a few times. The CDR3 here is CAISGDNYGYTF. CDR3 DNA: TGTGCCATCAGTGGCGACAACTATGGCTACACCTTC. This chain connects TRBV10-3 to TRBJ1-2; no firm D call. Trimming left V 4 bases short and J 2 bases short, with 5 bases between. Germline V gene sequence: CDR1 ENHRY, CDR2 SYGVKD. The CDR3 has 12 amino acids.

A note on this clonotype: A much larger clone lies one base from this, so it may be a read error. The CDR3 loop reads CASSAANLGQAQPDTQYF. For the CDR3, the DNA is TGTGCCAGCAGCGCCGCGAATTTGGGACAGGCCCAACCGGATACGCAGTATTTT. The chain couples TRBV9 to TRBJ2-3; 8 bases are shared with TRBD1. The CDR3 is 18 residues long. With 3 bases clipped from V and 6 bases from J, the junction kept 18 bases outside the gene matches. Germline-derived CDR1 and CDR2 are SGDLS and YYNGEE.

This clonotype showed up just a few times. CDR3 region: CATSRGRRGGGDYTF. Written as DNA, the CDR3 is TGTGCCACCAGCAGAGGCAGAAGGGGGGGCGGTGACTACACCTTC. The chain uses TRBV15 and TRBJ1-2, with D maybe TRBD1 (6 bases). Germline values: CDR1 LNHNV, CDR2 YYDKDF (reference sequence). The V end was cut by 1 base, the J end by 10 bases, with 19 bases between. The CDR3 consists of 15 residues.